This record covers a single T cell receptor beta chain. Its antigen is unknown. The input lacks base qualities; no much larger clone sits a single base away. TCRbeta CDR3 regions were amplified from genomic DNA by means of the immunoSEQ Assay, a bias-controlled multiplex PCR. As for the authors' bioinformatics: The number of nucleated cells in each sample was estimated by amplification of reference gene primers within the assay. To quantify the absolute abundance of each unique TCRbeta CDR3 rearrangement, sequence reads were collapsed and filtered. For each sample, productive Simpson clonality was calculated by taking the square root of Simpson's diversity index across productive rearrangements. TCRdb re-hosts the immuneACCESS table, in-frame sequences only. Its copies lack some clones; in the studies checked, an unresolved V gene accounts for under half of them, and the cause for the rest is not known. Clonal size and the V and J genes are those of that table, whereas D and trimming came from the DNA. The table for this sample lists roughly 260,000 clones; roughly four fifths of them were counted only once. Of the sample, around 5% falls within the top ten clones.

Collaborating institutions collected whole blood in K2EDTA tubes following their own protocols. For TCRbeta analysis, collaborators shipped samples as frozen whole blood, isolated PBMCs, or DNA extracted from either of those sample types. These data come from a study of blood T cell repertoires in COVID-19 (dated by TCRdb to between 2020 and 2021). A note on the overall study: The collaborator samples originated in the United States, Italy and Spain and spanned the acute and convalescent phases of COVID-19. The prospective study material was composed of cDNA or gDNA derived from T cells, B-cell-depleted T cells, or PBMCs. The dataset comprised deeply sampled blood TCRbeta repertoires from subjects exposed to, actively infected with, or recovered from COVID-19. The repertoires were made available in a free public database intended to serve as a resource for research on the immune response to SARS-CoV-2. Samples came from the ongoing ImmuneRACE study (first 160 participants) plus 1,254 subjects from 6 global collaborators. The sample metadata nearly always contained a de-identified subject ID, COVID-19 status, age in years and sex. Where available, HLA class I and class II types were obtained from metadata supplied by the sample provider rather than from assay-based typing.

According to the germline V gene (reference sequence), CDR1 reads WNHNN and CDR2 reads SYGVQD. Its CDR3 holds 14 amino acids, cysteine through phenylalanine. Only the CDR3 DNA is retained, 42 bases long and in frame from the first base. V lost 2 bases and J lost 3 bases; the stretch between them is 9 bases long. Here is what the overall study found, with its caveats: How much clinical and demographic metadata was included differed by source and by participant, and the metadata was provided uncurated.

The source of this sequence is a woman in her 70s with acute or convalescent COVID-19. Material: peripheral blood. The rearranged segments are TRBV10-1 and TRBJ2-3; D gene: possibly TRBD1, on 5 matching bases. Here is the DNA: TGCGCCAGCAGTGAGGGCAGGGTAACAGATACGCAGTATTTT. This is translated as CASSEGRVTDTQYF.